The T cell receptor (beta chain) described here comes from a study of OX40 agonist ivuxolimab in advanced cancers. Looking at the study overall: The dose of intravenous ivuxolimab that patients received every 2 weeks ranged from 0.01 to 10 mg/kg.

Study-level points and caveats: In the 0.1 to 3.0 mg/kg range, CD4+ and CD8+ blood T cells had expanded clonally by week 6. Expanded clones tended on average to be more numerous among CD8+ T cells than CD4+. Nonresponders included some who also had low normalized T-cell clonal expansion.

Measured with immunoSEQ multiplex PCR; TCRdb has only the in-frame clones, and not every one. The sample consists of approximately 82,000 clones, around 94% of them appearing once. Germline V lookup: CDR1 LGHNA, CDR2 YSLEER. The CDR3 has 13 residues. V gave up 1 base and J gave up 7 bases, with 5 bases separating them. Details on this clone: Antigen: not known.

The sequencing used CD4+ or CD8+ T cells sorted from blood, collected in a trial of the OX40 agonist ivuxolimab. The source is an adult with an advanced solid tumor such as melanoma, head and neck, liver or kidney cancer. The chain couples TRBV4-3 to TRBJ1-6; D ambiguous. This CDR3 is CASSQVQNSPLHF. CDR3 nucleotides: TGCGCCAGCAGCCAAGTACAGAATTCACCCCTCCACTTT.